The rows below give T cell receptor beta chains drawn from one sample of a study of cytomegalovirus exposure and HLA in healthy donors. The method was immunoSEQ multiplex PCR; TCRdb's version includes in-frame clones alone and lacks a portion of them. This table holds around 200,000 clones, roughly 80% found once. Input material: PBMCs. These receptors all come from a woman aged 18-30 years in good health and CMV-seronegative. Both conserved end residues are part of each CDR3. Each record gives: clone size, D gene, J gene, V gene, CDR3 DNA, CDR3 protein. A D gene is named only where the DNA matches it firmly. Clone size appears in some rows only: once, few, many, or a class for an expanded clone.

clone size: -
D gene: TRBD1
J gene: TRBJ1-4
V gene: TRBV18
CDR3 DNA: TGTGCCAGCTCACCCGTCCCGGGACAGTTCTATGAAAAACTGTTTTTT
CDR3 protein: CASSPVPGQFYEKLFF

clone size: once
D gene: TRBD2
J gene: TRBJ2-3
V gene: TRBV7-9
CDR3 DNA: TGTGCCAGCAGCTTAACTCTAATGTTTTCTAGCGGGAGACCCGATACGCAGTATTTT
CDR3 protein: CASSLTLMFSSGRPDTQYF

clone size: once
D gene: -
J gene: TRBJ1-1
V gene: TRBV2
CDR3 DNA: TGTGCCAGCGGACCGCGGGGTAGGGCTGAAGCTTTCTTT
CDR3 protein: CASGPRGRAEAFF

clone size: once
D gene: -
J gene: TRBJ2-6
V gene: TRBV18
CDR3 DNA: TGTGCCAGCTCACCAATCGGAGCACTCTCTGGGGCCAACGTCCTGACTTTC
CDR3 protein: CASSPIGALSGANVLTF

clone size: -
D gene: TRBD2
J gene: TRBJ2-1
V gene: TRBV18
CDR3 DNA: TGTGCCAGCTCACCACAACCGGGACTAGCGGACAATGAGCAGTTCTTC
CDR3 protein: CASSPQPGLADNEQFF

clone size: -
D gene: -
J gene: TRBJ2-2
V gene: TRBV30
CDR3 DNA: TGTGCCTGGGGAGCCCGTTCAAGGTTAACCGGGGAGCTGTTTTTT
CDR3 protein: CAWGARSRLTGELFF

clone size: -
D gene: TRBD1
J gene: TRBJ1-6
V gene: TRBV25-1
CDR3 DNA: TGTGCCAGCAGAAATACGAAGAGGACAGGCCTTAATTCACCCCTCCACTTT
CDR3 protein: CASRNTKRTGLNSPLHF

clone size: -
D gene: TRBD2
J gene: TRBJ2-1
V gene: TRBV7-9
CDR3 DNA: TGTGCCTGGTATGGGGAGCGGGAGAGCTACAATGAGCAGTTCTTC
CDR3 protein: CAWYGERESYNEQFF

clone size: -
D gene: -
J gene: TRBJ2-7
V gene: TRBV7-9
CDR3 DNA: TGTGCCAGCAGCTGGGGGCGGCAGTCCGAGCAGTACTTC
CDR3 protein: CASSWGRQSEQYF

clone size: few
D gene: -
J gene: TRBJ1-4
V gene: TRBV6-6
CDR3 DNA: TGTGCCAGCAGTGGAGGATTTTCGGAAGATGAAAAACTGTTTTTT
CDR3 protein: CASSGGFSEDEKLFF

clone size: -
D gene: TRBD2
J gene: TRBJ2-5
V gene: TRBV4-1
CDR3 DNA: TGCGCCAGCAGCCAAGAGGGTCTAGCGGGGGCCCAAGAGACCCAGTACTTC
CDR3 protein: CASSQEGLAGAQETQYF

clone size: -
D gene: -
J gene: TRBJ1-1
V gene: TRBV15
CDR3 DNA: TGTGCCACCAGCGGGAGACTTTCCGATACTGAAGCTTTCTTT
CDR3 protein: CATSGRLSDTEAFF

clone size: -
D gene: -
J gene: TRBJ2-5
V gene: TRBV27
CDR3 DNA: TGTGCCAGCAGTTTACGGGAGAGAGAGACCCAGTACTTC
CDR3 protein: CASSLRERETQYF

clone size: -
D gene: -
J gene: TRBJ1-2
V gene: TRBV28
CDR3 DNA: TGTGCCAGCAGCTCGTCTGACTATGGCTACACCTTC
CDR3 protein: CASSSSDYGYTF

clone size: -
D gene: -
J gene: TRBJ2-5
V gene: TRBV6-5
CDR3 DNA: TGTGCCAGCAGTTACTCGGCTAGCGAGGGACAAGAGACCCAGTACTTC
CDR3 protein: CASSYSASEGQETQYF

clone size: -
D gene: -
J gene: TRBJ2-5
V gene: TRBV5-1
CDR3 DNA: TGCGCCAGCACCCTTGAAGGGGACAAGGGAGCGACCCAGTACTTC
CDR3 protein: CASTLEGDKGATQYF

clone size: -
D gene: TRBD1
J gene: TRBJ1-1
V gene: TRBV19
CDR3 DNA: TGTGCCAGTAGGTGGGGACAGGGCCGTTTGGGCACTGAAGCTTTCTTT
CDR3 protein: CASRWGQGRLGTEAFF

clone size: once
D gene: -
J gene: TRBJ1-3
V gene: TRBV7-9
CDR3 DNA: TGTTCCAGCAGCCCCGGACAGCCTCACTCTGGAAACACCATATATTTT
CDR3 protein: CSSSPGQPHSGNTIYF

clone size: -
D gene: TRBD2
J gene: TRBJ2-1
V gene: TRBV2
CDR3 DNA: TGTGCCAGCAGAGGGACTAGCGGGGGTGGGAGTGAGCAGTTCTTC
CDR3 protein: CASRGTSGGGSEQFF

clone size: -
D gene: TRBD2
J gene: TRBJ2-3
V gene: TRBV9
CDR3 DNA: TGTGCCAGCAGCGTACGCGGGGGGTACACAGATACGCAGTATTTT
CDR3 protein: CASSVRGGYTDTQYF

clone size: few
D gene: TRBD1
J gene: TRBJ1-1
V gene: TRBV5-1
CDR3 DNA: TGCGCCAGCGGGTGGGACAGTAACACTGAAGCTTTCTTT
CDR3 protein: CASGWDSNTEAFF

clone size: -
D gene: TRBD1
J gene: TRBJ1-1
V gene: TRBV14
CDR3 DNA: TGTGCCAGCAGCCAGGACAGGGTGGGCACTGAAGCTTTCTTT
CDR3 protein: CASSQDRVGTEAFF

clone size: -
D gene: TRBD2
J gene: TRBJ2-1
V gene: TRBV4-2
CDR3 DNA: TGTGCCAGCAGCCCCGGACTAGCGGGCCGGAGGTACAATGAGCAGTTCTTC
CDR3 protein: CASSPGLAGRRYNEQFF

clone size: -
D gene: TRBD1
J gene: TRBJ1-2
V gene: TRBV5-1
CDR3 DNA: TGCGCCAGCAGCCCTTCAGGGGGAGAGAGCTATGGCTACACCTTC
CDR3 protein: CASSPSGGESYGYTF

clone size: -
D gene: TRBD1
J gene: TRBJ1-4
V gene: TRBV11-2
CDR3 DNA: TGTGCCAGCAGCGACCGGACAGGGGAATATAGGGAAAAACTGTTTTTT
CDR3 protein: CASSDRTGEYREKLFF

clone size: -
D gene: TRBD2
J gene: TRBJ2-3
V gene: TRBV29-1
CDR3 DNA: TGCAGCGTTGTCCTAGCGGGGGGATCCACAGATACGCAGTATTTT
CDR3 protein: CSVVLAGGSTDTQYF

clone size: -
D gene: TRBD1
J gene: TRBJ2-7
V gene: TRBV4-1
CDR3 DNA: TGCGCCAGCAGGCAAGCCCGGGACAGTTCCTACGAGCAGTACTTC
CDR3 protein: CASRQARDSSYEQYF

clone size: -
D gene: TRBD2
J gene: TRBJ2-7
V gene: TRBV19
CDR3 DNA: TGTGCCAGTAGTAGACTAGCGGGTCCCTACGAGCAGTACTTC
CDR3 protein: CASSRLAGPYEQYF

clone size: once
D gene: TRBD2
J gene: TRBJ2-3
V gene: TRBV7-9
CDR3 DNA: TGTGCCAGCAGCGCGGGAGTCGATACGCAGTATTTT
CDR3 protein: CASSAGVDTQYF

clone size: few
D gene: -
J gene: TRBJ1-1
V gene: TRBV6-5
CDR3 DNA: TGTGCCAGCAGTTACAGCGACAGGACTGAAGCTTTCTTT
CDR3 protein: CASSYSDRTEAFF

clone size: -
D gene: -
J gene: TRBJ1-3
V gene: TRBV7-8
CDR3 DNA: TGTGCCAGCAGCTTAGGGGGGGGCCCCTCTGGAAACACCATATATTTT
CDR3 protein: CASSLGGGPSGNTIYF

clone size: -
D gene: TRBD2
J gene: TRBJ2-7
V gene: TRBV5-1
CDR3 DNA: TGCGCCAGCAGCTTGGGACTAGCGGGAGCATACGAGCAGTACTTC
CDR3 protein: CASSLGLAGAYEQYF